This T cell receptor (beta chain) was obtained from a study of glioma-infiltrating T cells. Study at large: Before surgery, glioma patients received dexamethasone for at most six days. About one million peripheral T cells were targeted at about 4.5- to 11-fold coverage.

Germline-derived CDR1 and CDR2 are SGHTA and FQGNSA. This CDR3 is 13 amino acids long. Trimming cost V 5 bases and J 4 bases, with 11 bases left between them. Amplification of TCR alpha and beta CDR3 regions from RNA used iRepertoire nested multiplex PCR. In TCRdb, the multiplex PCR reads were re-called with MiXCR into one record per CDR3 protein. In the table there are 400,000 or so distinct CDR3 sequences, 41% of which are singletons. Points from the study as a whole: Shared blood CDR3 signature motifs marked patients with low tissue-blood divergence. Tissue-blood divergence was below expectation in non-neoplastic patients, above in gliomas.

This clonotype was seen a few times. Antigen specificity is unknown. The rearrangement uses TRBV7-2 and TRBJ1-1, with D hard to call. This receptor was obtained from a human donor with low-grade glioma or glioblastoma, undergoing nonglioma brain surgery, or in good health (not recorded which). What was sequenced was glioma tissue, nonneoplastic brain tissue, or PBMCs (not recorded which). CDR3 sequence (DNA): TGTGCCAGCAGCAATCAAAAAGGCACTGAAGCTTTCTTT. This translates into CASSNQKGTEAFF.